The 16 T cell receptor beta chains presented below share a single source sample, sequenced in a study of blood T cell repertoires in COVID-19. Clones were sequenced by immunoSEQ multiplex PCR, and TCRdb holds only the in-frame ones, with some missing. This sample has 250,000 to 300,000 clones, with roughly 85% found just once. The sequencing input was peripheral blood. These receptors all come from a man aged 50 or older with active or convalescent COVID-19.

The CDR3, as DNA: TGTGCCAGCAGTGTCGGACACCAAGGGGAGCTGTTTTTT. Protein: CASSVGHQGELFF. This rearrangement joins TRBV2 to TRBJ2-2; the D gene is possibly TRBD1 (5 bases). The CDR3 loop spans 13 amino acids. The V gene's germline CDR1 is SNHLY and CDR2 FYNNEI. Trimming cost V 4 bases and J 8 bases, with 11 bases left between them.

The chain carries TRBV15 and TRBJ2-4; TRBD2 matches at 11 bases. The CDR3 spans 15 residues. Germline-derived CDR1 and CDR2 are LNHNV and YYDKDF (reference sequence). J gave up 3 bases and V 8 bases, and 6 bases lay outside the gene matches. The CDR3 DNA reads TGTGCCACCGGCATACTAGCGGGAGTCAAAAACATTCAGTACTTC. Its protein product is CATGILAGVKNIQYF.

The chain employs TRBV18 and TRBJ2-1; 7 nucleotides align to TRBD2. The V gene's germline CDR1 is KGHSH and CDR2 LQKENI. With 2 bases clipped from V and 7 bases from J, the junction kept 2 bases outside the gene matches. This CDR3 spans 13 amino acids. CDR3 region: CASSPAGVNEQFF. The CDR3 nucleotides read TGTGCCAGCTCACCAGCGGGAGTGAATGAGCAGTTCTTC. Looking up the rest from reference TRBV18 and TRBJ2-1 gives the full variable domain: NAGVMQNPRHLVRRRGQEARLRCSPMKGHSHVYWYRQLPEEGLKFMVYLQKENIIDESGMPKERFSAEFPKEGPSILRIQQVVRGDSAAYFCASSPAGVNEQFFGPGTRLTVL.

The chain combines TRBV4-1 with TRBJ2-7, with a possible D match to TRBD2 (5 bases). The germline V and J ends were trimmed by 2 bases and 3 bases, with 14 bases remaining between them. CDR3 length equals 15 residues. Germline V lookup: CDR1 MGHRA, CDR2 YSYEKL. The CDR3 region is CASSQLLGDYYEQYF. The CDR3 nucleotides are TGCGCCAGCAGCCAACTTCTGGGCGACTACTACGAGCAGTACTTC.

V gene TRBV18 combines with J gene TRBJ2-7, with 12 bases identical to TRBD1. Germline V gene lookup returns CDR1 KGHSH and CDR2 LQKENI. Germline trimming cut 6 bases from V and 7 bases from J; bases unmatched to any gene: 10. CDR3 length: 15 amino acids. CDR3 in amino acids: CASSQGTGGYREQYF. CDR3 in DNA: TGTGCCAGCTCCCAGGGGACAGGGGGCTATCGGGAGCAGTACTTC. The full variable domain, completed using reference TRBV18 and TRBJ2-7, is NAGVMQNPRHLVRRRGQEARLRCSPMKGHSHVYWYRQLPEEGLKFMVYLQKENIIDESGMPKERFSAEFPKEGPSILRIQQVVRGDSAAYFCASSQGTGGYREQYFGPGTRLTVT.

V usage is TRBV30 and J usage is TRBJ2-2; 7 bases agree with TRBD2. The CDR3 length is 15 residues. The trim removed 1 base at V and 7 bases at J, leaving 9 bases unmatched. Germline CDR1 reads GTSNPN; CDR2 reads SVGIG (reference sequence). The CDR3 DNA reads TGTGCCTGGAGTGCCCCCCTGGGGGGGAACGGGGAGCTGTTTTTT. It specifies CAWSAPLGGNGELFF.

The chain recombines TRBV28 with TRBJ2-1; 11 positions agree with TRBD2. The germline gives CDR1 MDHEN, CDR2 SYDVKM. Unmatched junction bases numbered 9, after V lost 2 bases and J lost 9 bases. CDR3 size: 16 residues. This chain's CDR3 is CASSLTPGLAEPEQFF. DNA of the CDR3: TGTGCCAGCAGTTTAACTCCGGGACTAGCGGAGCCTGAGCAGTTCTTC.

CDR3 nucleotide sequence: TGTGCCATCAGTGAATCAACCTTAGGGGGGGTTGAAGCTTTCTTT. Protein: CAISESTLGGVEAFF. The chain recombines TRBV10-3 with TRBJ1-1, with a weak D call TRBD1 (6 bases). The germline CDR1 and CDR2 sequences are ENHRY and SYGVKD. This CDR3 has 15 amino acids. With 3 bases removed from V and 7 bases from J, the gap between germline ends came to 18 bases.

The chain carries TRBV11-2 and TRBJ2-7; D call uncertain. The germline V gene encodes CDR1 SGHAT and CDR2 FQNNGV. The CDR3 has 14 residues. V was clipped by 1 base and J by 3 bases, with 10 bases between them. CDR3 sequence reads: CASSLVRGSYEQYF. The CDR3 nucleotides are TGTGCCAGCAGCTTAGTTCGCGGCAGCTACGAGCAGTACTTC.

The chain is built from TRBV5-4 and TRBJ2-1; D may be TRBD2 (5 bases). CDR3 size: 15 residues. With 0 bases removed from V and 4 bases from J, the gap between germline ends came to 11 bases. Germline-derived CDR1 and CDR2 are SGHNT and YYREEE (reference sequence). The CDR3 nucleotides are TGTGCCAGCAGCTTGGATGGAGGCCGTTACAATGAGCAGTTCTTC. It is translated as CASSLDGGRYNEQFF.

The rearrangement uses TRBV11-3 and TRBJ2-1; 8 positions agree with TRBD1. J was trimmed by 0 bases and V by 5 bases; bases with no gene match: 3. Germline V gene sequence: CDR1 SGHNT, CDR2 YENEEA. The CDR3 is made up of 15 amino acids. CDR3 amino acids: CASSPTGGSYNEQFF. CDR3 nucleotides: TGTGCCAGCAGCCCCACAGGGGGCTCCTACAATGAGCAGTTCTTC.

The CDR3 nucleotides read TGTGCCAGCAGCCAAGCGTTAGGGGCGCGTTCACCCCTCCACTTT. Translated, it gives CASSQALGARSPLHF. The chain joins TRBV4-2 to TRBJ1-6; D may be TRBD1 (5 bases). Trimming left V 1 base short and J 9 bases short, with 13 bases between. Germline V gives CDR1 LGHNA, CDR2 YNFKEQ. The CDR3 runs 15 residues.

The genes are TRBV5-4 and TRBJ2-3, with D possibly matching TRBD2 (5 bases). CDR3 length equals 13 residues. V was pared by 4 bases and J by 5 bases, with 11 bases between. Germline V gives CDR1 SGHNT, CDR2 YYREEE (reference sequence). The CDR3 sequence is CASSGPGGDTQYF. CDR3 nucleotides: TGTGCCAGCAGCGGCCCCGGAGGAGATACGCAGTATTTT.

The V gene is TRBV2, the J gene TRBJ1-6; D not resolved. Trimming stripped 7 bases from V and 7 bases from J, with 20 bases between. This CDR3 is built from 16 residues. Germline assignment: CDR1 SNHLY and CDR2 FYNNEI. CDR3 sequence (DNA): TGTGCCAGCACCGAAACCCCCCCCACGAGGAATTCACCCCTCCACTTT. Translation gives CASTETPPTRNSPLHF.

The chain combines TRBV7-2 with TRBJ2-2, with TRBD2 matching over 9 bases. J lost 0 bases, V lost 2 bases, and 7 bases had no gene match. The V gene's germline CDR1 is SGHTA and CDR2 FQGNSA. This CDR3 comprises 18 residues. CDR3 in DNA: TGTGCCAGCAGCTTACGGGGTAGCGGGGGCGCGAACACCGGGGAGCTGTTTTTT. It encodes CASSLRGSGGANTGELFF.

The chain has TRBV5-1 and TRBJ1-6; D may be TRBD1 (6 bases). The CDR3 has 13 residues. CDR1 and CDR2 (germline): SGHRS, YFSETQ. V was trimmed by 5 bases and J by 8 bases, leaving 11 bases between them. DNA for the CDR3: TGCGCCAGCAGGTCTCACAGGGATTCACCCCTCCACTTT. The encoded protein is CASRSHRDSPLHF.